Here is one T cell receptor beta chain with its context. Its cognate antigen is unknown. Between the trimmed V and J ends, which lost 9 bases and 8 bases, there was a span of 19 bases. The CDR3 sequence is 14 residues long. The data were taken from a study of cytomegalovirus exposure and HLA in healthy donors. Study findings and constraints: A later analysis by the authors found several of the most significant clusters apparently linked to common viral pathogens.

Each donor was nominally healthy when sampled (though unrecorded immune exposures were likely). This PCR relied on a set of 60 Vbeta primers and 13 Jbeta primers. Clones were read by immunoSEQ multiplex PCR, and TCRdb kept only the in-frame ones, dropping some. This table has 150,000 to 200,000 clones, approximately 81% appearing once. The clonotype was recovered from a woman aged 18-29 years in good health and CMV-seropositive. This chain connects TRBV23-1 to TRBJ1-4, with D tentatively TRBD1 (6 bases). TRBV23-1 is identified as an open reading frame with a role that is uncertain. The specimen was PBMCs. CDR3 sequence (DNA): TGCGCCAGAAGCGGGGGGCGGGGGGAGGAAAAACTGTTTTTT. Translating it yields CARSGGRGEEKLFF.